This entry concerns a single T cell receptor beta chain. The antigen is undetermined. This record belongs to a study of T-cell memory formation after mild COVID-19. Per germline, CDR1 SEHNR and CDR2 FQNEAQ (reference sequence). The CDR3 totals 15 residues. V shed 5 bases and J shed 2 bases, with 15 bases lying between them. MiXCR, run by TCRdb on the 5' RACE reads, gives a single entry per CDR3 protein. The sample yields approximately 89,000 distinct CDR3 sequences, roughly 12% seen once. Study results and limitations: Whereas later expanders leaned CD4+, clones contracting day 15 to 85 showed a balanced CD4/CD8 makeup.

The rearrangement uses TRBV7-9 and TRBJ1-1; perhaps TRBD1 as D (6 bases). The source of this sequence is a man between 18 and 35 years old who had mild COVID-19 (a few samples of this study predate the infection). Cell type and time point are not known. Sequencing was performed on PBMCs or a T cell subset sorted from them (not recorded which). The CDR3 spells CASSRTSRGNTEAFF. DNA for the CDR3: TGTGCCAGCAGCCGGACATCCAGGGGTAACACTGAAGCTTTCTTT.